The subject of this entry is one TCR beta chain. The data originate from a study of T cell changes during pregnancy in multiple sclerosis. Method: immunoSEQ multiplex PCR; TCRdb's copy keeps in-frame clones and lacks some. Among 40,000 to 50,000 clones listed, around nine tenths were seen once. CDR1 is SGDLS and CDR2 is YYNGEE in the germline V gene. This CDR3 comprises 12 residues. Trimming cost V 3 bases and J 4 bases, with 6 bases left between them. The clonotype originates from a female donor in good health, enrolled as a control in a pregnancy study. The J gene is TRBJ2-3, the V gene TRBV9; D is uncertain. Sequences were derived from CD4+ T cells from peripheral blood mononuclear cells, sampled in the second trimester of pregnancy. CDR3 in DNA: TGTGCCAGCAGCGCCTCCGCAGATACGCAGTATTTT. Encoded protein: CASSASADTQYF.